The rows below give T cell receptor beta chains drawn from one sample of a study of OX40 agonist ivuxolimab in advanced cancers. Some clones are missing from TCRdb's copy, which holds only in-frame ones; the method was immunoSEQ multiplex PCR. The sample holds tens of thousands of clones, around nine tenths seen once. The specimen was CD4+ or CD8+ T cells sorted from blood, collected in a trial of the OX40 agonist ivuxolimab. The source of these receptors is an adult with an advanced solid tumor such as melanoma, head and neck, liver or kidney cancer. The CDR3 runs from the conserved cysteine through the conserved F or W. The D gene is left open where the match is weak. The size field is filled for only some rows; it gives once, few, many or a size class.

CDR3 protein,CDR3 DNA,D gene,clone size,V gene,J gene
CASSIDPPGTQYF,TGTGCCAGTAGTATAGATCCTCCGGGGACCCAGTACTTC,NA,NA,TRBV19,TRBJ2-5
CASTPQATNEKLFF,TGTGCCAGCACCCCACAGGCAACTAATGAAAAACTGTTTTTT,NA,NA,TRBV7-2,TRBJ1-4
CASSHQSGGAPYEQYF,TGCGCCAGCAGCCACCAGAGCGGGGGGGCCCCCTACGAGCAGTACTTC,TRBD2,NA,TRBV4-1,TRBJ2-7
CASSPNIFTTEAFF,TGTGCCAGCTCACCAAACATCTTTACTACTGAAGCTTTCTTT,NA,NA,TRBV18,TRBJ1-1
CASNYNSGSTDTQYF,TGCGCCAGCAACTACAACTCGGGGTCCACAGATACGCAGTATTTT,NA,NA,TRBV5-1,TRBJ2-3
CASSLGGTSGYNEQFF,TGTGCCAGCAGCCTCGGGGGGACTAGCGGTTACAATGAGCAGTTCTTC,TRBD2,NA,TRBV5-4,TRBJ2-1
CASRVDRVQETQYF,TGCGCCAGCAGGGTGGACAGGGTTCAAGAGACCCAGTACTTC,TRBD1,NA,TRBV10-2,TRBJ2-5
CASSPPELYEQYF,TGTGCCAGCTCACCACCCGAGCTCTACGAGCAGTACTTC,NA,NA,TRBV18,TRBJ2-7
CASSKGGSGGYNEQFF,TGCGCCAGCAGCAAAGGGGGTAGCGGGGGCTACAATGAGCAGTTCTTC,TRBD2,NA,TRBV4-3,TRBJ2-1
CATSSPDRGAGYGYTF,TGTGCCACCAGCAGCCCCGACAGGGGAGCGGGGTATGGCTACACCTTC,TRBD1,NA,TRBV15,TRBJ1-2
CASSYGRQYGYTF,TGCGCCAGCAGCTACGGACGGCAGTATGGCTACACCTTC,NA,NA,TRBV5-1,TRBJ1-2
CATLDSGGDNNEQFF,TGTGCCACCCTGGATAGCGGGGGGGATAACAATGAGCAGTTCTTC,TRBD2,NA,TRBV15,TRBJ2-1
CASSAPGQGNTGELFF,TGTGCCAGCAGCGCCCCGGGACAGGGGAACACCGGGGAGCTGTTTTTT,TRBD1,NA,TRBV11-2,TRBJ2-2
CASSLDPSAVAYF,TGTGCCAGCAGCTTAGACCCGTCCGCCGTGGCGTATTTT,NA,NA,TRBV7-9,TRBJ2-3
CASNPAYQGAGGYTF,TGTGCCAGCAACCCAGCCTACCAGGGGGCTGGAGGCTACACCTTC,TRBD1,few,TRBV28,TRBJ1-2
CASSLRASDTQYF,TGTGCCAGCAGCCTGAGGGCATCAGATACGCAGTATTTT,NA,NA,TRBV7-3,TRBJ2-3
CASSTPRQGYEQYF,TGTGCCAGCAGCACCCCGCGACAGGGCTACGAGCAGTACTTC,TRBD1,NA,TRBV11-2,TRBJ2-7
CASSSQGARNQPQHF,TGTGCCAGCAGCTCACAGGGGGCTCGCAATCAGCCCCAGCATTTT,TRBD1,NA,TRBV5-4,TRBJ1-5
CASSLDAGGNNQPQHF,TGTGCCAGCAGCTTAGATGCAGGGGGGAACAATCAGCCCCAGCATTTT,TRBD1,NA,TRBV7-2,TRBJ1-5
CASSEGLPETQYF,TGTGCCAGCAGTGAAGGACTACCAGAGACCCAGTACTTC,NA,NA,TRBV6-1,TRBJ2-5
CASRDADDYGYTF,TGTGCCAGCAGGGATGCAGACGATTATGGCTACACCTTC,NA,NA,TRBV6-1,TRBJ1-2
CASSGGGTRDEQYF,TGTGCCAGCAGCGGCGGGGGGACCCGGGACGAGCAGTACTTC,TRBD2,once,TRBV9,TRBJ2-7
CASSVVRFAYEQYF,TGTGCCAGCAGCGTAGTCAGGTTCGCCTACGAGCAGTACTTC,NA,NA,TRBV9,TRBJ2-7
CASSPPTPNYGYTF,TGTGCCAGCAGCCCTCCCACACCTAACTATGGCTACACCTTC,NA,few,TRBV11-2,TRBJ1-2
CASSDSAGYGYTF,TGTGCCAGCAGCGACTCGGCGGGCTATGGCTACACCTTC,NA,NA,TRBV9,TRBJ1-2
CASSISGTHEQFF,TGTGCCAGTAGTATCTCTGGGACTCATGAGCAGTTCTTC,NA,NA,TRBV19,TRBJ2-1
CASSLALAGVGSYEQYF,TGTGCCAGCAGCTTAGCTCTAGCGGGGGTCGGGTCCTACGAGCAGTACTTC,TRBD2,NA,TRBV11-2,TRBJ2-7
CASTPQARRKGSGEETQYF,TGTGCCAGCACGCCCCAAGCCCGGCGGAAGGGGTCAGGGGAAGAGACCCAGTACTTC,NA,NA,TRBV7-2,TRBJ2-5
CASSPPNRGMGHNEQFF,TGTGCCAGCTCACCACCGAATAGGGGTATGGGACACAATGAGCAGTTCTTC,NA,NA,TRBV18,TRBJ2-1
CASSARQGLGSDEQYF,TGCGCCAGCAGCGCCCGACAGGGATTGGGTTCCGACGAGCAGTACTTC,TRBD1,NA,TRBV5-1,TRBJ2-7
CASQNTGTGELFF,TGTGCCAGCCAGAATACAGGAACCGGGGAGCTGTTTTTT,NA,once,TRBV19,TRBJ2-2
CASNSEDATEAFF,TGTGCCAGCAACTCAGAGGATGCCACTGAAGCTTTCTTT,NA,NA,TRBV6-5,TRBJ1-1
CASSLPGGGTNTEAFF,TGTGCCAGCAGCCTCCCCGGCGGGGGGACGAACACTGAAGCTTTCTTT,NA,NA,TRBV7-9,TRBJ1-1
CASSLRVRDTEAFF,TGTGCCAGCAGTTTAAGGGTCCGAGACACTGAAGCTTTCTTT,NA,NA,TRBV27,TRBJ1-1
CSGSGTGGANEQFF,TGCAGCGGATCCGGGACAGGAGGGGCCAATGAGCAGTTCTTC,TRBD1,NA,TRBV29-1,TRBJ2-1
CASSLGLWFTDTQYF,TGTGCCAGCAGCTTAGGCTTATGGTTCACAGATACGCAGTATTTT,NA,NA,TRBV5-4,TRBJ2-3
CASSSSLSNYGYTF,TGTGCCAGTAGTTCCTCCCTGTCCAACTATGGCTACACCTTC,NA,NA,TRBV19,TRBJ1-2
CAWRRDGNTIYF,TGTGCCTGGAGGAGGGATGGAAACACCATATATTTT,NA,NA,TRBV30,TRBJ1-3
CASSLDRGEQYF,TGTGCCAGCAGCCTAGACAGGGGCGAGCAGTACTTC,TRBD1,NA,TRBV5-4,TRBJ2-7
CASSTQGTSQPQHF,TGTGCCAGTAGTACCCAAGGGACATCTCAGCCCCAGCATTTT,NA,NA,TRBV19,TRBJ1-5
CASSLEFTDNSPLHF,TGTGCCAGCAGCTTGGAGTTCACAGATAATTCACCCCTCCACTTT,NA,NA,TRBV5-5,TRBJ1-6
CASSLRGNRNEQFF,TGTGCCAGCAGTTTAAGGGGGAATAGAAATGAGCAGTTCTTC,NA,NA,TRBV27,TRBJ2-1
CASSYSEVSSTDTQYF,TGTGCCAGCAGTTACTCCGAGGTTTCTAGCACAGATACGCAGTATTTT,NA,NA,TRBV6-7,TRBJ2-3
CASSWFGGDTEAFF,TGTGCCAGCAGCTGGTTCGGGGGTGACACTGAAGCTTTCTTT,NA,once,TRBV7-9,TRBJ1-1
CASSTGTGGDEQFF,TGTGCCAGTAGTACCGGGACAGGGGGGGATGAGCAGTTCTTC,TRBD1,NA,TRBV19,TRBJ2-1
CASSNRQGESEKLFF,TGCGCCAGCAGCAATCGACAGGGGGAATCTGAAAAACTGTTTTTT,TRBD1,NA,TRBV5-1,TRBJ1-4
CASSQKRGSAYNEQFF,TGCGCCAGCAGCCAAAAGCGGGGGTCCGCCTACAATGAGCAGTTCTTC,TRBD2,NA,TRBV4-1,TRBJ2-1
CASSAGQGGYEQYF,TGTGCCAGCAGCGCAGGACAGGGGGGATACGAGCAGTACTTC,TRBD1,NA,TRBV9,TRBJ2-7
CASSESGAAQETQYF,TGTGCCAGCAGTGAATCGGGGGCAGCGCAAGAGACCCAGTACTTC,NA,NA,TRBV25-1,TRBJ2-5
CASSPNRDRDRAF,TGTGCCAGCAGCCCTAATAGAGATAGGGACAGGGCCTTC,TRBD1,NA,TRBV6-5,TRBJ1-2
CAIPGTGVRTGELFF,TGTGCCATCCCTGGAACAGGGGTTCGAACCGGGGAGCTGTTTTTT,TRBD1,once,TRBV10-3,TRBJ2-2
CATSRTGGAYEQYF,TGTGCCACCAGTCGGACAGGGGGCGCATACGAGCAGTACTTC,TRBD1,NA,TRBV27,TRBJ2-7
CASSIQGRSNQPQHF,TGTGCCAGCAGTATACAGGGTAGGAGCAATCAGCCCCAGCATTTT,NA,NA,TRBV6-1,TRBJ1-5
CASSLYTGLAGGYTF,TGTGCCAGCTCACTGTATACCGGCCTTGCAGGGGGCTACACCTTC,NA,NA,TRBV18,TRBJ1-2